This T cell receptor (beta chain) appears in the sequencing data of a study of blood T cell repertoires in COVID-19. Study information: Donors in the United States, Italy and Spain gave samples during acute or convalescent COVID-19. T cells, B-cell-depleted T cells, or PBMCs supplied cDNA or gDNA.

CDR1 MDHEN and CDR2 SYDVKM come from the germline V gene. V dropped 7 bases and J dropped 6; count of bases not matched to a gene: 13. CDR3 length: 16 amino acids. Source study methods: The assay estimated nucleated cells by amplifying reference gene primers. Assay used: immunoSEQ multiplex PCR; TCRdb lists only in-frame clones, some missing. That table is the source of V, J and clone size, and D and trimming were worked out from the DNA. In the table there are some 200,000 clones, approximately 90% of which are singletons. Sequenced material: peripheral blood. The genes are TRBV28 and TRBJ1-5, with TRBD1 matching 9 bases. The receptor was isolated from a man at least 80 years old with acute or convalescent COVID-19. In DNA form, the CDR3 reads TGTGCCAGCAAGGGCTCCGGGACAGGGTTTGGTCAGCCCCAGCATTTT. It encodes CASKGSGTGFGQPQHF.